One sample yielded the 7 T cell receptor beta chains listed below, sequenced in a study of blood T cell repertoires in COVID-19. Profiled with immunoSEQ multiplex PCR; TCRdb holds only in-frame clones, not every one. The sample contains more than 85,000 clones, roughly 91% of which appear only once. Sequencing was carried out using peripheral blood. The origin of the receptors is a woman between 50 and 59 years old with acute or convalescent COVID-19.

The chain combines TRBV30 with TRBJ1-6; 8 bases align to TRBD1. CDR1 is GTSNPN, CDR2 SVGIG, per germline (reference sequence). This CDR3 is built from 18 residues. J gave up 0 bases and V 3 bases, and 10 bases lay outside the gene matches. CDR3 residues: CAWRDAGTGSSYNSPLHF. CDR3 DNA sequence: TGTGCCTGGAGGGACGCCGGGACAGGAAGCTCCTATAATTCACCCCTCCACTTT.

J is TRBJ2-7 and V is TRBV10-1; TRBD2 matches at 12 bases. V lost 5 bases, J lost 0 bases, and 11 bases stayed unmatched. This CDR3 has 18 residues. The germline gives CDR1 WNHNN, CDR2 SYGVQD (reference sequence). For the CDR3, the DNA is TGCGCCAGCAGTTCTAGCGGGAGGGTATCAAGAAGCTCCTACGAGCAGTACTTC. Encoded protein: CASSSSGRVSRSSYEQYF.

The V and J genes are TRBV19 and TRBJ1-5; D is perhaps TRBD1 (6 bases). Trimming removed 5 bases at V and 7 bases at J, with 15 bases between. CDR1 LNHDA and CDR2 SQIVND come from the germline V gene (reference sequence). The CDR3 has 14 residues. The CDR3 spells CASSPNRVGQPQHF. CDR3 DNA: TGTGCCAGTAGTCCCAACAGGGTTGGGCAGCCCCAGCATTTT. Full variable domain (remainder filled in from reference TRBV19 and TRBJ1-5): DGGITQSPKYLFRKEGQNVTLSCEQNLNHDAMYWYRQDPGQGLRLIYYSQIVNDFQKGDIAEGYSVSREKKESFPLTVTSAQKNPTAFYLCASSPNRVGQPQHFGDGTRLSIL.

The rearrangement links TRBV28 to TRBJ2-1; 14 bases match TRBD2. Trimming took 7 bases from V and 7 from J; bases not matched to a gene: 9. The CDR3 length is 16 residues. In germline, CDR1 is MDHEN, CDR2 SYDVKM. DNA for the CDR3: TGTGCCAGCACCCCTGGGACTAGCGGGAGACTTAATGAGCAGTTCTTC. Protein product: CASTPGTSGRLNEQFF.

The V gene is TRBV5-5, the J gene TRBJ2-7; TRBD2 matches 11 bases. The V gene end was trimmed by 2 bases and the J gene end by 3 bases; junction bases not matched to a gene: 10. Per the germline V gene, CDR1 is SGHKS and CDR2 is YYEKEE (reference sequence). The CDR3 consists of 17 residues. The CDR3 DNA sequence: TGTGCCAGCAGCTTTCCCCGAATAGCGGGAGGGCTCTACGAGCAGTACTTC. The encoded protein is CASSFPRIAGGLYEQYF.

The chain uses TRBV9 and TRBJ2-7; D perhaps matches TRBD1 (6 bases). Germline V CDR1 and CDR2: SGDLS, YYNGEE. The CDR3 extends over 14 amino acids. The V end lost 3 bases, the J end lost 2 bases, and 12 bases lay between the germline ends. DNA of the CDR3: TGTGCCAGCAGCGGCCGGGACACCACCTACGAGCAGTACTTC. Protein: CASSGRDTTYEQYF.

The chain couples TRBV24-1 to TRBJ1-5, with a tentative D call TRBD1 (5 bases). V lost 11 bases and J 0 bases, leaving 16 bases between the germline ends. Germline CDR1 reads KGHDR; CDR2 reads SFDVKD. This CDR3 spans 15 amino acids. In DNA form, the CDR3 reads TGTGCCAAGCGCCAGCGACAGAATAGCAATCAGCCCCAGCATTTT. Translation gives CAKRQRQNSNQPQHF.